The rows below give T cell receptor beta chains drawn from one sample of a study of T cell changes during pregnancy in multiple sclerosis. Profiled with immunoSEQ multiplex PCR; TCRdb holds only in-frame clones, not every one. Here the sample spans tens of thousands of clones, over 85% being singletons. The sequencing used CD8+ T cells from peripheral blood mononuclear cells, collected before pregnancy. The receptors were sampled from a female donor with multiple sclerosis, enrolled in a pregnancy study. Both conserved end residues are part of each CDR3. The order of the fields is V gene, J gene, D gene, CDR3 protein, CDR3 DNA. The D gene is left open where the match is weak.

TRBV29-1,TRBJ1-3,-,CSVEDPWAGVNTIYF,TGCAGCGTTGAAGATCCTTGGGCAGGGGTAAACACCATATATTTT
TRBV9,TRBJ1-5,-,CASSTAGDQPQHF,TGTGCCAGCAGCACAGCGGGGGATCAGCCCCAGCATTTT
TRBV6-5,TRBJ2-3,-,CASSYSIRDWGDTQYF,TGTGCCAGCAGTTACTCTATCCGGGATTGGGGAGATACGCAGTATTTT
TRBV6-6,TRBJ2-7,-,CASESGTSYEQYF,TGTGCCTCCGAAAGCGGGACATCCTACGAGCAGTACTTC
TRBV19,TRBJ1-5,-,CASSIGLSPQHF,TGTGCCAGTAGTATAGGGTTGAGTCCCCAGCATTTT
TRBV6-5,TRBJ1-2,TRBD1,CASSYSQAGGYGYTF,TGTGCCAGCAGTTACTCCCAGGCAGGGGGGTATGGCTACACCTTC
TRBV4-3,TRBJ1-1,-,CASSQEPGHPHNTEAFF,TGCGCCAGCAGCCAAGAGCCTGGACACCCTCACAACACTGAAGCTTTCTTT
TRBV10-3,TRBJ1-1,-,CAIRAGDTEAFF,TGTGCCATCAGAGCAGGGGACACTGAAGCTTTCTTT
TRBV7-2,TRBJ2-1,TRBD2,CASLRGGGAQNEQFF,TGTGCCAGCCTTCGCGGGGGAGGGGCGCAGAATGAGCAGTTCTTC
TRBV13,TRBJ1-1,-,CASSPSGLNTEAFF,TGTGCCAGCAGCCCCAGCGGCCTGAACACTGAAGCTTTCTTT
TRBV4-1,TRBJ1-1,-,CASSIRGGWTEAFF,TGCGCCAGCAGCATCCGCGGGGGCTGGACTGAAGCTTTCTTT
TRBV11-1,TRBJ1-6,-,CASSLVDTGNSPLHF,TGTGCCAGCAGCTTGGTGGATACGGGAAATTCACCCCTCCACTTT
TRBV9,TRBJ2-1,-,CASSVGGVSRNEQFF,TGTGCCAGCAGCGTCGGAGGGGTATCGCGAAATGAGCAGTTCTTC
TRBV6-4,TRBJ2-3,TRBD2,CASSYSSGGPTDTQYF,TGTGCCAGCAGTTACTCTAGCGGGGGCCCCACAGATACGCAGTATTTT
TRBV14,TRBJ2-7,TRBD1,CASSRAGGLQYF,TGTGCCAGCAGCCGCGCAGGGGGCCTGCAGTACTTC
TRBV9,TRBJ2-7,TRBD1,CASSVGGDRVGEQYF,TGTGCCAGCAGCGTAGGGGGGGACAGGGTAGGCGAGCAGTACTTC
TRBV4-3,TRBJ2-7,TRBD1,CASSQTRDRGYEQYF,TGCGCCAGCAGCCAAACCCGGGACAGGGGCTACGAGCAGTACTTC
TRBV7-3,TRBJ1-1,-,CASSGEQGLGEAFF,TGTGCCAGCAGCGGCGAACAGGGTTTGGGTGAAGCTTTCTTT
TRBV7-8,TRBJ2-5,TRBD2,CASSLSLAAQETQYF,TGTGCCAGCAGCTTATCCCTAGCGGCCCAAGAGACCCAGTACTTC
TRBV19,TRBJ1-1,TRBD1,CASSIWGQINTEAFF,TGTGCCAGTAGTATTTGGGGACAGATAAACACTGAAGCTTTCTTT
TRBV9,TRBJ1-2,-,CASSASDRLHNYGYTF,TGTGCCAGCAGCGCTTCCGACAGGCTACATAACTATGGCTACACCTTC
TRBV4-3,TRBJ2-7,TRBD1,CASSQGYRGSYEQYF,TGCGCCAGCAGCCAAGGTTACAGGGGCTCCTACGAGCAGTACTTC
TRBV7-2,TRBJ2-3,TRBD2,CASSLAVRGGRTDTQYF,TGTGCCAGCAGCTTAGCGGTGCGGGGGGGGAGGACAGATACGCAGTATTTT